These T cell receptor beta chains were read from a single sample in a study of T cells after yellow fever vaccination. TCRdb passed the 5' RACE reads through MiXCR, listing each CDR3 protein once. Among 620,000 or so distinct CDR3 sequences, 17% were seen once, and the ten largest hold around 15%. This material consisted of PBMCs, taken 5 days after the first yellow fever vaccination. Source of these receptors: a man between 18 and 35 years old who received the YFV17D yellow fever vaccine. The CDR3 runs from the conserved cysteine through the conserved F or W. D genes are given only for firm matches. Where a row states a size, it is once, few, many or the class of an expanded clone; other rows omit it.

D: TRBD1; J: TRBJ1-4; size: few; V: TRBV30; DNA: TGTGCCTGGAGTGTGGGACAGGGGTATGAAAAACTGTTTTTT; CDR3: CAWSVGQGYEKLFF
D: TRBD2; J: TRBJ2-5; size: few; V: TRBV4-1; DNA: TGCGCCAGCAGCCAAGGTCAGAGAGCGGGGGTAGGGGAGACCCAGTACTTC; CDR3: CASSQGQRAGVGETQYF
D: -; J: TRBJ1-5; size: -; V: TRBV20-1; DNA: TGCAGTGCTAGAGTTCCCTCAGGGGTTCAGCCCCAGCATTTT; CDR3: CSARVPSGVQPQHF
D: -; J: TRBJ1-1; size: many; V: TRBV29-1; DNA: TGCAGCGTTGATTGGACGAACACTGAAGCTTTCTTT; CDR3: CSVDWTNTEAFF
D: -; J: TRBJ1-6; size: many; V: TRBV4-3; DNA: TGCGCCAGCAGCCAACACTCAGGGGAGAGGCCCCTCCACTTT; CDR3: CASSQHSGERPLHF
D: TRBD1; J: TRBJ2-5; size: -; V: TRBV25-1; DNA: TGTGCCAGCAGTGGTCAGGGGGCGTGGACCCAGTACTTC; CDR3: CASSGQGAWTQYF
D: -; J: TRBJ1-1; size: -; V: TRBV13; DNA: TGTGCCAGCAGCTTATGGGCGTCGGGCAGAGAAGCTTTCTTT; CDR3: CASSLWASGREAFF
D: -; J: TRBJ2-3; size: -; V: TRBV7-9; DNA: TGTGCCAGTTCAAGGGATTCGGGTGCGCAGTATTTT; CDR3: CASSRDSGAQYF
D: TRBD1; J: TRBJ2-5; size: few; V: TRBV4-3; DNA: TGCGCCAGCAGCCAAGACCAGGACAGGGACAATTATAACCAAGAGACCCAGTACTTC; CDR3: CASSQDQDRDNYNQETQYF
D: TRBD1; J: TRBJ2-2; size: -; V: TRBV10-3; DNA: TGTGCCATCAGTGAGTCGGCGGGACAGGGGGCGGCCGGGGAGCTGTTTTTT; CDR3: CAISESAGQGAAGELFF